The rows below give T cell receptor beta chains drawn from one sample of a study of T cell responses to AZD1222 COVID-19 vaccine. Here immunoSEQ multiplex PCR was the method, and the copy in TCRdb shows in-frame clones only, minus some. The sample has some 120,000 clones; around 92% are singletons. The sequences come from peripheral blood, collected 28 days after the second AZD1222 dose. These receptors were obtained from an adult who received the AZD1222 COVID-19 vaccine. CDR3s include the opening cysteine and the closing phenylalanine or tryptophan. The D gene is left open where the match is weak. Size values are once, few and many counts, or a class for expanded clones, and some rows have none.

V gene	J gene	clone size	CDR3 length	D gene	CDR3 DNA	CDR3 protein
TRBV11-2	TRBJ2-1	-	17	-	TGTGCCAGCAGCTTAGCAGGGGTAAAAGGGGCCTACAATGAGCAGTTCTTC	CASSLAGVKGAYNEQFF
TRBV27	TRBJ2-5	-	13	-	TGTGCCAGCAGTTATAAGGTTCGAGAGACCCAGTACTTC	CASSYKVRETQYF
TRBV11-3	TRBJ2-5	once	19	-	TGTGCCAGCAGCTTAGACCCTGTACTGCTTTTGGGGGAACAAGAGACCCAGTACTTC	CASSLDPVLLLGEQETQYF
TRBV19	TRBJ2-7	-	12	TRBD2	TGTGCCAGTCGCGGGGGGGCTTACGAGCAGTACTTC	CASRGGAYEQYF
TRBV5-5	TRBJ1-3	-	16	-	TGTGCCAGCAGCTTCGTCACAGTAATAGCTGGAAACACCATATATTTT	CASSFVTVIAGNTIYF
TRBV5-1	TRBJ2-7	-	15	TRBD2	TGCGCCAGCAGGTGGACTAGCGGGAACTCCTACGAGCAGTACTTC	CASRWTSGNSYEQYF
TRBV7-2	TRBJ1-2	-	13	-	TGTGCCAGCAGCTCATCATTGACCGTTGGCTACACCTTC	CASSSSLTVGYTF
TRBV6-5	TRBJ2-7	-	15	TRBD1	TGTGCCAGCAGTTACTCGTCTCAGGGGGCCTACGAGCAGTACTTC	CASSYSSQGAYEQYF
TRBV19	TRBJ2-1	-	14	-	TGTGCCAGTAGTATCGGGACCACCTACAATGAGCAGTTCTTC	CASSIGTTYNEQFF
TRBV5-5	TRBJ2-7	-	15	TRBD1	TGTGCCAGCAGCCCCGAGCCGGGACAGATCTACGAGCAGTACTTC	CASSPEPGQIYEQYF
TRBV7-2	TRBJ1-5	-	15	-	TGTGCCAGCAGCGTTGACAGTCTTAGCAATCAGCCCCAGCATTTT	CASSVDSLSNQPQHF
TRBV7-8	TRBJ1-6	-	17	-	TGTGCCAGCAGCTTAGTCCGGGGGGGGAGGGATAATTCACCCCTCCACTTT	CASSLVRGGRDNSPLHF
TRBV19	TRBJ2-2	once	16	-	TGTGCCAGTAGTATAGTCAGGGGCAGGAACACCGGGGAGCTGTTTTTT	CASSIVRGRNTGELFF
TRBV28	TRBJ1-1	-	14	-	TGTGCCAGCAGTTTATTCAGGGTTGACACTGAAGCTTTCTTT	CASSLFRVDTEAFF
TRBV18	TRBJ2-7	-	15	-	TGTGCCAGCTCACCACCACAAGACAGAACCTACGAGCAGTACTTC	CASSPPQDRTYEQYF
TRBV20-1	TRBJ1-5	-	14	-	TGCAGTGCTAGTCGGGGGGCCGCAGATCAGCCCCAGCATTTT	CSASRGAADQPQHF
TRBV10-3	TRBJ2-2	-	15	-	TGTGCCATCAGTGAGCGTAGTGCGAACACCGGGGAGCTGTTTTTT	CAISERSANTGELFF
TRBV6-5	TRBJ1-1	-	13	-	TGTGCCAGCAGTTATCAGGGTCGGGCCGAAGCTTTCTTT	CASSYQGRAEAFF
TRBV24-1	TRBJ2-7	-	13	-	TGTGCCAGTCAGAGAGGGGACTCCTACGAGCAGTACTTC	CASQRGDSYEQYF
TRBV9	TRBJ1-1	-	16	-	TGTGCCAGCAGCGCTGCCCTAGGACAGATGAACACTGAAGCTTTCTTT	CASSAALGQMNTEAFF
TRBV7-9	TRBJ2-1	-	11	-	TGTGCCAGCGGGAGATACAATGAGCAGTTCTTC	CASGRYNEQFF
TRBV19	TRBJ1-2	-	15	TRBD1	TGTGCCAGTAGTGTACCGGGACAGGGGGTCTATGGCTACACCTTC	CASSVPGQGVYGYTF
TRBV28	TRBJ1-4	-	14	-	TGTGCCAGCAGTAAACAGGGAGGTAATGAAAAACTGTTTTTT	CASSKQGGNEKLFF
TRBV10-3	TRBJ1-3	-	14	-	TGTGCCATCAGTGAGCGAGGGGTGAGAAACACCATATATTTT	CAISERGVRNTIYF
TRBV6-1	TRBJ1-3	-	15	TRBD1	TGTGCCAGCAGTGAACTGGACAGGGGGTTGAACACCATATATTTT	CASSELDRGLNTIYF
TRBV5-1	TRBJ1-1	-	13	TRBD1	TGCGCCAGCCATGGACAGGCCAACACTGAAGCTTTCTTT	CASHGQANTEAFF
TRBV28	TRBJ1-6	-	17	TRBD1	TGTGCCAGCAGACTCTCAGGGGGCGGGTCCTATAATTCACCCCTCCACTTT	CASRLSGGGSYNSPLHF
TRBV15	TRBJ1-5	-	15	-	TGTGCCACCAGCAGAGATCGGCATATCAATCAGCCCCAGCATTTT	CATSRDRHINQPQHF
TRBV28	TRBJ1-4	once	15	-	TGTGCCAGCCTCTTAAACTCGGCGCCGGTTGGAAAACTGTTTTTT	CASLLNSAPVGKLFF
TRBV4-2	TRBJ1-2	-	15	TRBD1	TGTGCCAGCAGCCAAGGGCCCGGACAGGGGAATGGCTACACCTTC	CASSQGPGQGNGYTF
TRBV6-1	TRBJ1-4	-	15	-	TGTGCCAGCAGTGACAGTTCCTCAACTAATGAAAAACTGTTTTTT	CASSDSSSTNEKLFF
TRBV14	TRBJ2-3	-	14	-	TGTGCCAGCAGCCAAGATCTTGTCACAGATACGCAGTATTTT	CASSQDLVTDTQYF
TRBV5-1	TRBJ2-1	-	15	-	TGCGCCAGCAGCTTGGGGGGTGGGTTCTACAATGAGCAGTTCTTC	CASSLGGGFYNEQFF
TRBV3-1/TRBV3-2	TRBJ2-5	few	13	-	TGTGCCAGCAGCCCCGGATACCAAGAGACCCAGTACTTC	CASSPGYQETQYF
TRBV24-1	TRBJ1-2	few	15	-	TGTGCCACCAGTGACTCAGCCGCAGGGTACTATGGCTACACCTTC	CATSDSAAGYYGYTF
TRBV10-3	TRBJ2-4	-	16	TRBD1	TGTGCCATCAGTGCTGGGACAGACCTAGCCAAAAACATTCAGTACTTC	CAISAGTDLAKNIQYF
TRBV6-1	TRBJ2-7	-	15	TRBD1	TGTGCCAGCAGTGAATCTGGGGACAGCTCCTACGAGCAGTACTTC	CASSESGDSSYEQYF
TRBV10-3	TRBJ2-7	-	13	-	TGTGCCATCTCCCGTTCCCCCTCCTACGAGCAGTACTTC	CAISRSPSYEQYF
TRBV28	TRBJ1-5	-	15	-	TGTGCCAGCAGTTTATTGGGATATAGCAATCAGCCCCAGCATTTT	CASSLLGYSNQPQHF
TRBV6-1	TRBJ2-7	-	14	-	TGTGCCAGCAGTGACCGGGGGGACACCTACGAGCAGTACTTC	CASSDRGDTYEQYF
TRBV2	TRBJ1-5	-	13	-	TGTGCCAGCAGAGAATGGAGCAATCAGCCCCAGCATTTT	CASREWSNQPQHF
TRBV3-1/TRBV3-2	TRBJ1-2	-	15	TRBD1	TGTGCCAGCAGCCCTCGAGTTGGACAGGGCCATGGCTACACCTTC	CASSPRVGQGHGYTF
TRBV5-1	TRBJ1-2	-	19	TRBD1	TGCGCCAGCAGCTTGGGGGACAGGGGTATTCCCCAAGCTAACTATGGCTACACCTTC	CASSLGDRGIPQANYGYTF
TRBV10-3	TRBJ1-5	-	14	-	TGTGCCATCAGTAGGGACATCGGCAATCAGCCCCAGCATTTT	CAISRDIGNQPQHF
TRBV5-1	TRBJ1-1	-	16	TRBD1	TGCGCCAGCAGCTTGCTGGGACAGGGGATTTTAACTGAAGCTTTCTTT	CASSLLGQGILTEAFF
TRBV23-1	TRBJ2-2	-	17	TRBD2	TGCGCCAGCAGTCAATCCTGGCTAGCGGGAGAGGCCGGGGAGCTGTTTTTT	CASSQSWLAGEAGELFF
TRBV19	TRBJ2-3	-	16	TRBD2	TGTGCCAGTAGTTCAGAAAGCGGGAGGGTCACAGATACGCAGTATTTT	CASSSESGRVTDTQYF